The 31 T cell receptor beta chains in this list originate from one sample, sequenced in a study of T-cell memory formation after mild COVID-19. TCRdb re-called the 5' RACE reads through MiXCR, storing one row per CDR3 protein. The sample lists under 200,000 distinct CDR3 sequences; 11% were seen once. Specimen: PBMCs or a T cell subset sorted from them (not recorded which). Every receptor here comes from a man aged 18 to 30 who had mild COVID-19 (a few samples of this study predate the infection). Cell type and time point are not known.

This chain uses TRBV7-2 with TRBJ2-5; D is possibly TRBD2 (5 bases). V shed 3 bases and J shed 5 bases, with 13 bases lying between them. This CDR3 contains 14 residues. Germline CDR1 reads SGHTA; CDR2 reads FQGNSA. CDR3 in amino acids: CASSFSPGGETQYF. Written as DNA, the CDR3 is TGTGCCAGCAGCTTTTCCCCCGGCGGGGAGACCCAGTACTTC.

J is TRBJ2-7 and V is TRBV28; 9 positions agree with TRBD1. CDR1 and CDR2 (germline): MDHEN, SYDVKM. The CDR3 sequence is 14 residues long. V shed 5 bases, J shed 3 bases, and the junction held 5 bases outside the gene matches. CDR3 nucleotide sequence: TGTGCCAGCAGTAGCTGGGGACAGGGCTACGAGCAGTACGTC. This encodes CASSSWGQGYEQYV.

This clonotype occurred a few times. The chain couples TRBV5-6 to TRBJ2-7; D is perhaps TRBD1 (6 bases). Germline assignment: CDR1 SGHDT and CDR2 YYEEEE. There are 15 residues in the CDR3. V lost 4 bases and J lost 2, with 16 bases in between. CDR3 sequence reads: CASSPDQGRPYEQYF. In DNA form, the CDR3 reads TGTGCCAGCAGCCCCGATCAGGGGAGACCCTACGAGCAGTACTTC.

There are a few counts of this clonotype. The V gene is TRBV6-6, the J gene TRBJ2-5; 9 bases fit TRBD1. This CDR3 comprises 15 residues. Germline CDR1 and CDR2: MNHNY and SVGAGI (reference sequence). With 7 bases clipped from V and 4 bases from J, the junction kept 10 bases outside the gene matches. The DNA for the CDR3 is TGTGCCAGCACTTTGGGACAGGGACCCCCAGAGACCCAGTACTTC. Translation: CASTLGQGPPETQYF.

This clonotype has a handful of counts. The J gene is TRBJ2-1, the V gene TRBV6-1, with TRBD1 identical over 10 bases. The V segment lost 5 bases and the J segment 1 base; nucleotides outside the gene matches: 2. Germline-derived CDR1 and CDR2 are MNHNS and SASEGT. The CDR3 is 15 residues long. CDR3 sequence reads: CASSRDRGSYNEQFF. The CDR3 DNA follows: TGTGCCAGCAGTCGGGACAGGGGATCCTACAATGAGCAGTTCTTC.

The chain couples TRBV5-1 to TRBJ1-1; 9 bases fit TRBD1. With V trimmed by 3 bases and J by 0 bases, 0 bases remained unmatched. The CDR3 is made up of 14 amino acids. Germline CDR1 is SGHRS and CDR2 is YFSETQ. CDR3 coding DNA: TGCGCCAGCAGCTGGACAGGGGTGAACACTGAAGCTTTCTTT. It specifies CASSWTGVNTEAFF.

J is TRBJ2-3 and V is TRBV11-1; perhaps D is TRBD1 or TRBD2 (5 bases each). V shed 5 bases and J shed 4 bases, with 19 bases lying between them. Germline CDR1 reads SGHAT; CDR2 reads FQDESV (reference sequence). The CDR3 is made up of 16 amino acids. The CDR3: CASSTGTSRSADTQYF. The CDR3 DNA sequence: TGTGCCAGCAGCACCGGGACCAGTCGTAGCGCAGATACGCAGTATTTT. The full variable domain, with the rest looked up from reference TRBV11-1 and TRBJ2-3, is EAEVAQSPRYKITEKSQAVAFWCDPISGHATLYWYRQILGQGPELLVQFQDESVVDDSQLPKDRFSAERLKGVDSTLKIQPAELGDSAMYLCASSTGTSRSADTQYFGPGTRLTVL.

The genes are TRBV3-1 and TRBJ2-7; 9 bases agree with TRBD2. J gave up 5 bases and V 4 bases, and 3 bases lay outside the gene matches. The CDR3 contains 13 residues. Germline assignment: CDR1 LGHDT and CDR2 YNNKEL (reference sequence). This CDR3 is CASSRTSVDEQYF. The CDR3 DNA follows: TGTGCCAGCAGCCGGACTAGCGTCGACGAGCAGTACTTC.

This clonotype was seen a few times. The CDR3 region is CASSSPFQRGSTDTQYF. CDR3 DNA sequence: TGTGCCAGCAGCTCCCCCTTCCAGCGGGGGAGCACAGATACGCAGTATTTT. The chain recombines TRBV11-3 with TRBJ2-3; 8 bases match TRBD2. This CDR3 comprises 17 residues. Germline assignment: CDR1 SGHNT and CDR2 YENEEA. V lost 4 bases, J lost 0 bases, and 9 bases stayed unmatched.

The table lists this clonotype with many counts. The gene calls are TRBV20-1 and TRBJ2-1; D remains ambiguous. The CDR3 extends over 15 amino acids. Germline CDR1 is DFQATT and CDR2 is SNEGSKA (reference sequence). Between the trimmed V and J ends, which lost 0 bases and 1 base, there was a span of 10 bases. The CDR3 nucleotides are TGCAGTGCTAGAGAGGACCGGCTTTCCTACAATGAGCAGTTCTTC. Translated: CSAREDRLSYNEQFF.

This clonotype was detected only a few times. This rearrangement joins TRBV24-1 to TRBJ2-3, with 10 bases lining up with TRBD1. Germline assignment: CDR1 KGHDR and CDR2 SFDVKD. The length of the CDR3 is 17 residues. V gave up 4 bases and J gave up 2 bases; unmatched junction bases: 8. The DNA for the CDR3 is TGTGCCACCAGTGACAGCCGGGACAGGGGCGCCACAGATACGCAGTATTTT. The encoded protein is CATSDSRDRGATDTQYF.

The chain joins TRBV7-2 to TRBJ2-3; 7 bases are shared with TRBD1. There are 15 residues in the CDR3. The ends lost 5 bases at V and 1 base at J; junction bases unmatched: 6. The germline CDR1 and CDR2 sequences are SGHTA and FQGNSA. The CDR3 coding sequence is TGTGCCAGCAGCACTCGACAGGGTGGCACAGATACGCAGTATTTT. The encoded protein is CASSTRQGGTDTQYF.

The V gene is TRBV15, the J gene TRBJ1-2; 7 bases line up with TRBD1. The CDR3 has 12 amino acids. The V segment lost 6 bases and the J segment 5 bases; nucleotides outside the gene matches: 3. Germline V lookup: CDR1 LNHNV, CDR2 YYDKDF (reference sequence). The CDR3 DNA reads TGTGCCACCAGGGGACAGACTTATGGCTACACCTTC. Amino acids: CATRGQTYGYTF.

This chain connects TRBV18 to TRBJ1-6, with a tentative D call TRBD1 (6 bases). Germline values: CDR1 KGHSH, CDR2 LQKENI. V lost 2 bases and J lost 12, with 11 bases in between. CDR3 length equals 13 residues. CDR3 residues: CASSPADRLPLHF. CDR3 bases: TGTGCCAGCTCACCAGCTGACAGGCTACCCCTCCACTTT. The full variable domain, rest sourced from reference TRBV18 and TRBJ1-6, is NAGVMQNPRHLVRRRGQEARLRCSPMKGHSHVYWYRQLPEEGLKFMVYLQKENIIDESGMPKERFSAEFPKEGPSILRIQQVVRGDSAAYFCASSPADRLPLHFGNGTRLTVT.

In this sample, this clonotype turned up a few times. The rearrangement links TRBV6-2 or TRBV6-3 to TRBJ2-5; a possible D gene is TRBD1 (6 bases). V lost 6 bases, J lost 5 bases, and 16 bases lay in between. The germline V gene encodes CDR1 MNHEY and CDR2 SVGEGT. This CDR3 is built from 14 residues. The DNA for the CDR3 is TGTGCCAGCAGGGGTAAACAGGGACGGGAGACCCAGTACTTC. Amino acid sequence: CASRGKQGRETQYF.

The CDR3 loop is CASSVAVGARETQYF. In DNA form, the CDR3 reads TGTGCCAGCAGCGTAGCTGTGGGGGCGCGGGAGACCCAGTACTTC. The J gene is TRBJ2-5, the V gene TRBV9, with D possibly being TRBD1 (6 bases). CDR1 is SGDLS and CDR2 is YYNGEE in the germline V gene. Between the trimmed V and J ends, which lost 0 bases and 5 bases, there was a span of 14 bases. The CDR3 is 15 residues long.

This clonotype showed up just a few times. The chain links TRBV6-5 to TRBJ1-5; D call uncertain. Germline CDR1 MNHEY, CDR2 SVGAGI. V dropped 4 bases and J dropped 5 bases, with 24 bases sitting between them. This CDR3 contains 18 residues. The CDR3 protein is CASSCPHTGLGGDQPQHF. CDR3 DNA sequence: TGTGCCAGCAGTTGCCCTCATACGGGCTTAGGTGGTGATCAGCCCCAGCATTTT.

The sample holds a few counts of this clonotype. V and J are TRBV7-2 and TRBJ1-1; possible D gene TRBD1, 6 bases. The CDR3 length is 13 residues. The germline V gene encodes CDR1 SGHTA and CDR2 FQGNSA. Trimming pared 8 bases from V and 2 bases from J, leaving 12 bases between. This CDR3 reads CASAKGGNTEAFF. CDR3 coding DNA: TGTGCCAGCGCCAAGGGGGGAAACACTGAAGCTTTCTTT.

V usage is TRBV9 and J usage is TRBJ2-1; the D gene is possibly TRBD2 (7 bases). CDR3 size: 15 residues. Germline V gene lookup returns CDR1 SGDLS and CDR2 YYNGEE. V was pared by 3 bases and J by 4 bases, with 14 bases between. The CDR3 reads CASSEGEGTYNEQFF. In DNA form, the CDR3 reads TGTGCCAGCAGCGAGGGGGAGGGGACGTACAATGAGCAGTTCTTC.

This clonotype was recorded at least ten times. The chain uses TRBV5-1 and TRBJ2-1; TRBD2 matches 14 bases. V was clipped by 4 bases and J by 9 bases; unmatched bases: 6. The CDR3 runs to 15 residues. Germline V gives CDR1 SGHRS, CDR2 YFSETQ. The CDR3 reads CASSAGLAGEGEQFF. DNA of the CDR3: TGCGCCAGCAGCGCGGGACTAGCGGGGGAAGGTGAGCAGTTCTTC.

The gene calls are TRBV18 and TRBJ2-3; no reliable D call. Germline V gene lookup returns CDR1 KGHSH and CDR2 LQKENI. The CDR3 has 14 residues. The germline V and J ends were trimmed by 6 bases and 2 bases, with 12 bases remaining between them. Written as DNA, the CDR3 is TGTGCCAGCTCGCCCTCGCTTGCCACAGATACGCAGTATTTT. Residues: CASSPSLATDTQYF.

The V and J genes are TRBV9 and TRBJ2-3; no definite D call. Germline CDR1 SGDLS, CDR2 YYNGEE. Between the trimmed V and J ends, which lost 7 bases and 0 bases, there was a span of 9 bases. This CDR3 contains 13 residues. For the CDR3, the DNA is TGTGCCAGCGCCCTAGAAAGCACAGATACGCAGTATTTT. Amino acid sequence: CASALESTDTQYF.

The CDR3 is CASSVGSSGALTDTQYF. For the CDR3, the DNA is TGTGCCAGCAGCGTAGGGTCTAGCGGGGCGCTCACAGATACGCAGTATTTT. The J gene is TRBJ2-3, the V gene TRBV9, with 9 bases fitting TRBD2. J lost 2 bases, V lost 0 bases, and 7 bases had no gene match. The CDR3 spans 17 residues. Germline loops: CDR1 SGDLS, CDR2 YYNGEE.

The CDR3 protein is CASSQGSAGANVLTF. In nucleotides, the CDR3 is TGTGCCAGCAGCCAAGGTAGTGCTGGGGCCAACGTCCTGACTTTC. The chain links TRBV3-1 to TRBJ2-6, with no clear D. Trimming cost V 1 base and J 2 bases, with 6 bases left between them. This CDR3 region has 15 residues. Germline V gene data show CDR1 as LGHDT and CDR2 as YNNKEL (reference sequence).

This clonotype was observed a few times. The V call is TRBV7-2, the J call TRBJ2-7, with D perhaps matching TRBD2 (6 bases). Trimming pared 1 base from V and 0 bases from J, leaving 10 bases between. This CDR3 has 15 amino acids. Germline CDR1 is SGHTA and CDR2 is FQGNSA. This CDR3 is CASSLGGASSYEQYF. The CDR3 DNA follows: TGTGCCAGCAGCTTAGGCGGGGCGAGCTCCTACGAGCAGTACTTC.

The chain recombines TRBV10-3 with TRBJ2-2; 7 positions agree with TRBD1. J lost 2 bases, V lost 5 bases, and 8 bases had no gene match. Germline CDR1 reads ENHRY; CDR2 reads SYGVKD. CDR3 length: 16 residues. The CDR3 region has the DNA TGTGCCATCAGTATTACCGGGACAGCCAACACCGGGGAGCTGTTTTTT. As protein: CAISITGTANTGELFF.

At least ten counts were recorded for this clonotype. J is TRBJ1-3 and V is TRBV29-1, with D unresolved. This CDR3 contains 16 residues. Germline values: CDR1 SQVTM, CDR2 ANQGSEA. V lost 3 bases and J 0 bases, leaving 15 bases between the germline ends. CDR3 sequence (DNA): TGCAGCGTTGATTCGGGCAGCGGAATCTCTGGAAACACCATATATTTT. This encodes CSVDSGSGISGNTIYF.

This clonotype has ten or more counts. This chain uses TRBV29-1 with TRBJ2-5; 14 positions match TRBD2. In germline, CDR1 is SQVTM, CDR2 ANQGSEA. Germline trimming cut 8 bases from V and 5 bases from J; bases unmatched to any gene: 10. The CDR3 sequence is 15 residues long. The CDR3 region has the DNA TGCAGCCTCGTGACTAGCGGGGGGGCAAGGGAGACCCAGTACTTC. Translating it yields CSLVTSGGARETQYF.

The chain carries TRBV6-6 and TRBJ1-2, with 8 positions matching TRBD1. V shed 7 bases, J shed 2 bases, and the junction held 6 bases outside the gene matches. Germline V lookup: CDR1 MNHNY, CDR2 SVGAGI (reference sequence). This CDR3 is built from 14 residues. The CDR3 sequence: CASNPDRENYGYTF. CDR3 nucleotides: TGTGCCAGCAACCCGGACAGGGAAAACTATGGCTACACCTTC.

The chain has TRBV5-5 and TRBJ1-1; 9 bases fit TRBD1. The CDR3 is 15 amino acids. The V segment lost 2 bases and the J segment 3 bases; nucleotides outside the gene matches: 5. The germline V gene encodes CDR1 SGHKS and CDR2 YYEKEE (reference sequence). CDR3 amino acids: CASSLTGGGYTEAFF. CDR3 nucleotide sequence: TGTGCCAGCAGCTTAACAGGGGGCGGGTACACTGAAGCTTTCTTT.

This clonotype was observed a handful of times. V gene TRBV6-2 or TRBV6-3 combines with J gene TRBJ2-3, with a weak D call TRBD2 (5 bases). The CDR3 is 14 residues long. Trimming cost V 8 bases and J 0 bases, with 12 bases left between them. CDR1 and CDR2 (germline): MNHEY, SVGEGT. The CDR3 coding sequence is TGTGCCAGCCCACTAGAGCCGAGCACAGATACGCAGTATTTT. This translates into CASPLEPSTDTQYF.